The TCR beta chain described here comes from a study of control samples from healthy donors and cancer patients. Some clones are missing from TCRdb's copy, which holds only in-frame ones; the method was immunoSEQ multiplex PCR. The sample gives tens of thousands of clones, 88% of which show up once; over 13% is in the top ten. CDR1 is LNHDA and CDR2 is SQIVND in the germline V gene (reference sequence). This CDR3 contains 13 residues. V was shortened by 3 bases and J by 2 bases, with 7 bases between the two germline ends. On this clone: Within the sample, other DNA sequences also encode this same CDR3.

This TCR came from an older woman in good health. Sequenced material: blood. V usage is TRBV19 and J usage is TRBJ1-1; TRBD1 is a possible D gene (5 bases). For the CDR3, the DNA is TGTGCCAGTAGTATCGGGGGTAACACTGAAGCTTTCTTT. Its translation is CASSIGGNTEAFF.